The 15 T cell receptor beta chains below all came from one sample that was sequenced in a study of naive and memory T cell subsets. Two oligonucleotides, mixed equimolar, formed the beta constant-region primer covering TRBC1 and TRBC2. TCRdb re-analysed the UMI-ligation and nested PCR reads in MiXCR, keeping a single row per CDR3 protein. This sample has some 85,000 distinct CDR3 sequences, with under 15% found just once. Material for sequencing was central memory CD4+ T cells from blood. Every receptor here comes from a human donor in good health.

The table lists this clonotype with many counts. V and J are TRBV12-3 or TRBV12-4 and TRBJ1-5, with no clear D. CDR3 length: 12 residues. Trimming shortened V by 3 bases and J by 7 bases, and 7 bases separated the two germline ends. DNA for the CDR3: TGTGCCAGCAGTTTCCGAAGACAGCCCCAGCATTTT. Protein sequence: CASSFRRQPQHF.

This clonotype was observed many times. The V and J genes are TRBV7-2 and TRBJ2-1, with a weak D call TRBD2 (6 bases). Germline V gives CDR1 SGHTA, CDR2 FQGNSA. The CDR3 extends over 16 amino acids. V lost 4 bases and J 9 bases, leaving 22 bases between the germline ends. The CDR3 is CASSYISVREKLEQFF. The CDR3 DNA sequence: TGTGCCAGCAGCTACATCAGCGTTCGGGAGAAGCTTGAGCAGTTCTTC.

This clonotype was seen a handful of times. The V and J genes are TRBV29-1 and TRBJ2-1, with 7 bases that match TRBD2. This CDR3 has 16 amino acids. Germline V lookup: CDR1 SQVTM, CDR2 ANQGSEA. J gave up 0 bases and V 5 bases, and 10 bases lay outside the gene matches. The CDR3 DNA reads TGCAGCGTTCACCCAGAGTCGGGGGGCTCCTACAATGAGCAGTTCTTC. Translation: CSVHPESGGSYNEQFF.

The chain recombines TRBV12-3 or TRBV12-4 with TRBJ2-3; no clear D. The CDR3 is 14 amino acids. V gave up 6 bases and J gave up 1 base, with 11 bases separating them. In DNA form, the CDR3 reads TGTGCCAGCAGCGTTCTCCGGGGCACAGATACGCAGTATTTT. This sequence encodes CASSVLRGTDTQYF.

This clonotype was counted between two and nine times. The chain links TRBV29-1 to TRBJ2-1, with 11 positions matching TRBD2. Per germline, CDR1 SQVTM and CDR2 ANQGSEA. CDR3 length: 18 amino acids. Unmatched junction bases numbered 12, after V lost 0 bases and J lost 5 bases. For the CDR3, the DNA is TGCAGCGTTGAAGATAACACGATAGCGGGAGGGTTCAACAATGAGCAGTTCTTC. Its translation is CSVEDNTIAGGFNNEQFF.

This clonotype appeared many times. V is TRBV6-5 and J is TRBJ1-1, with D unclear. Trimming shortened V by 5 bases and J by 0 bases, and 10 bases separated the two germline ends. The CDR3 runs to 14 residues. CDR1 MNHEY and CDR2 SVGAGI come from the germline V gene. CDR3 region: CASSSTALNTEAFF. CDR3 DNA: TGTGCCAGCAGTAGTACAGCTCTGAACACTGAAGCTTTCTTT.

The chain couples TRBV5-6 to TRBJ1-5; 8 positions agree with TRBD1. The CDR3 loop spans 18 amino acids. J was trimmed by 1 base and V by 3 bases; bases with no gene match: 12. CDR1 is SGHDT and CDR2 is YYEEEE in the germline V gene. The CDR3 sequence is CASSSLGRQGKSNQPQHF. CDR3 bases: TGTGCCAGCAGCTCCCTAGGAAGACAGGGGAAAAGCAATCAGCCCCAGCATTTT.

This clonotype was observed a handful of times. The chain carries TRBV20-1 and TRBJ2-1; unclear D gene. Trimming shortened V by 2 bases and J by 4 bases, and 3 bases separated the two germline ends. The CDR3 extends over 11 amino acids. Germline V gene data show CDR1 as DFQATT and CDR2 as SNEGSKA (reference sequence). In DNA form, the CDR3 reads TGCAGTGCTAGATATTACAATGAGCAGTTCTTC. This sequence encodes CSARYYNEQFF.

This clonotype was recorded many times. This chain joins TRBV29-1 and TRBJ1-1, with D perhaps TRBD1 (6 bases). This CDR3 spans 12 amino acids. Looked up from germline, CDR1 is SQVTM and CDR2 is ANQGSEA. Trimming pared 7 bases from V and 5 bases from J, leaving 14 bases between. The CDR3 nucleotides are TGCAGCGCCACACAAGGGGGGACTGAAGCTTTCTTT. Its protein product is CSATQGGTEAFF.

The chain employs TRBV18 and TRBJ2-7, with D maybe TRBD2 (6 bases). The CDR3 runs to 13 residues. V dropped 3 bases and J dropped 5 bases, with 11 bases sitting between them. From germline, CDR1 is KGHSH and CDR2 LQKENI. CDR3 coding DNA: TGTGCCAGCTCACCCCCGACGGGGGACGAGCAGTACTTC. It yields the protein CASSPPTGDEQYF.

The chain carries TRBV9 and TRBJ1-4; D might be TRBD1 (5 bases). CDR3 length: 14 amino acids. V shed 4 bases and J shed 8 bases, with 15 bases lying between them. Germline assignment: CDR1 SGDLS and CDR2 YYNGEE. CDR3 in amino acids: CASSFNGGAEKLFF. DNA of the CDR3: TGTGCCAGCAGCTTCAACGGAGGGGCGGAAAAACTGTTTTTT.

The J gene is TRBJ2-3, the V gene TRBV18; 7 bases line up with TRBD2. V shed 0 bases and J 6 bases; nucleotides not matched to a gene: 9. The V gene's germline CDR1 is KGHSH and CDR2 LQKENI. The CDR3 length is 16 residues. The CDR3 coding sequence is TGTGCCAGCTCACCACCGATGGGAGGGATTGAGGATACGCAGTATTTT. Translation gives CASSPPMGGIEDTQYF.

This clonotype was observed at least ten times. The rearrangement joins TRBV29-1 to TRBJ2-1; D is perhaps TRBD1 (6 bases). Germline V gene lookup returns CDR1 SQVTM and CDR2 ANQGSEA. V lost 8 bases to trimming and J lost 4 bases, with 18 bases between them. CDR3 length: 14 residues. The CDR3 loop is CSSVPDRSYNEQFF. CDR3 sequence (DNA): TGCAGCTCCGTCCCCGACAGGTCTTACAATGAGCAGTTCTTC.

The chain recombines TRBV18 with TRBJ2-7; the match to TRBD2 covers 13 bases. CDR1 KGHSH and CDR2 LQKENI come from the germline V gene. The V gene end was trimmed by 3 bases and the J gene end by 6 bases; junction bases not matched to a gene: 8. The CDR3 sequence is 16 residues long. The CDR3 loop reads CASSPGLAGVHPEQYF. The CDR3 region has the DNA TGTGCCAGCTCACCCGGACTAGCGGGAGTCCACCCCGAGCAGTACTTC.

This clonotype has a handful of counts. The chain uses TRBV6-6 and TRBJ2-7, with D unclear. V lost 6 bases and J 4 bases, leaving 16 bases between the germline ends. The CDR3 is made up of 14 amino acids. The germline gives CDR1 MNHNY, CDR2 SVGAGI (reference sequence). The CDR3 protein is CASSRRTGSYEQYF. The CDR3 region has the DNA TGTGCCAGCAGCCGAAGAACCGGTTCTTACGAGCAGTACTTC.